The rows below give T cell receptor beta chains drawn from one sample of a study of blood T cell repertoires in COVID-19. TCRdb's copy holds only in-frame clones and misses some; the assay was immunoSEQ multiplex PCR. The sample holds 250,000 to 300,000 clones; roughly 80% are singletons and the top ten take 5%. Sequencing was carried out using PBMCs or T cells enriched from blood (not recorded which). The receptor set was obtained from a man aged 40-50 years who had been exposed to COVID-19. The CDR3 runs from the conserved cysteine through the conserved F or W. The D gene is left open where the match is weak. Only part of the rows carry a size: once, few, many, or a class if the clone is expanded.

D	V	J	size	CDR3	DNA
NA	TRBV6-5	TRBJ2-3	few	CASSPDYSTDTQYF	TGTGCCAGCAGTCCGGACTATAGCACAGATACGCAGTATTTT
NA	TRBV7-3	TRBJ2-7	NA	CASSLRPPYEQYF	TGTGCCAGCAGCTTAAGGCCCCCCTACGAGCAGTACTTC
NA	TRBV30	TRBJ2-2	NA	CASTVGGELFF	TGTGCCTCCACGGTCGGCGGGGAGCTGTTTTTT
TRBD2	TRBV2	TRBJ2-1	NA	CASSEGTSGGNEQFF	TGTGCCAGCAGTGAAGGGACTAGCGGTGGGAATGAGCAGTTCTTC
TRBD1	TRBV18	TRBJ1-4	NA	CASSTGPGQLTNEKLFF	TGTGCCAGCTCAACGGGACCGGGACAGCTTACGAATGAAAAACTGTTTTTT
NA	TRBV2	TRBJ1-1	few	CASSADTEAFF	TGTGCCAGCAGTGCGGACACTGAAGCTTTCTTT
TRBD1	TRBV2	TRBJ1-4	NA	CASTRGQGVEKLFF	TGTGCCAGCACCCGTGGACAGGGTGTTGAAAAACTGTTTTTT
TRBD1	TRBV27	TRBJ2-1	few	CASSWGGPTGGWNEQFF	TGTGCCAGCAGTTGGGGGGGCCCGACAGGGGGTTGGAATGAGCAGTTCTTC
NA	TRBV15	TRBJ2-7	NA	CATSNPQVSYEQYF	TGTGCCACCAGCAACCCCCAGGTGTCCTACGAGCAGTACTTC
TRBD2	TRBV6-5	TRBJ2-4	NA	CASTEAGGSGNIQYF	TGTGCCAGCACCGAGGCGGGGGGCAGTGGAAACATTCAGTACTTC
TRBD2	TRBV19	TRBJ2-7	few	CASSTTLTSIEQYF	TGTGCCAGTAGTACAACCTTGACTAGCATCGAGCAGTACTTC
TRBD1	TRBV9	TRBJ1-4	NA	CASSVGTAQKLFF	TGTGCCAGCAGCGTTGGGACAGCTCAAAAACTGTTTTTT
NA	TRBV29-1	TRBJ2-3	once	CSARLVADTQYF	TGCAGCGCACGACTAGTAGCAGATACGCAGTATTTT
NA	TRBV11-2	TRBJ2-1	NA	CASSPVEPYNEQFF	TGTGCCAGCAGCCCCGTAGAACCGTACAATGAGCAGTTCTTC
NA	TRBV12-3/TRBV12-4	TRBJ1-1	once	CASRTTGPTEAFF	TGTGCCAGCAGGACGACAGGCCCCACTGAAGCTTTCTTT
TRBD1	TRBV12-5	TRBJ1-2	few	CASGRAARTGQGYTF	TGTGCTAGTGGACGGGCTGCCCGGACAGGGCAGGGCTACACCTTC
NA	TRBV28	TRBJ1-1	NA	CASRIPTGNTEAFF	TGTGCCAGCAGAATCCCGACTGGGAACACTGAAGCTTTCTTT
TRBD1	TRBV2	TRBJ1-6	NA	CASSDLGQGTSPLHF	TGTGCCAGCAGTGACCTGGGACAGGGCACTTCACCCCTCCACTTT
TRBD2	TRBV11-1	TRBJ2-7	NA	CASSLGLVGLAGSQYF	TGTGCCAGCAGCTTAGGTCTAGTGGGACTAGCGGGATCACAGTACTTC
TRBD1	TRBV5-1	TRBJ1-6	NA	CASSLGGTANSPLHF	TGCGCCAGCAGCTTGGGCGGGACAGCAAATTCACCCCTCCACTTT